The rows below give T cell receptor beta chains drawn from one sample of a study of blood T cell repertoires in COVID-19. Some clones are missing from TCRdb's copy, which holds only in-frame ones; the method was immunoSEQ multiplex PCR. The sample carries about 84,000 clones, under 85% recorded once. Sequencing used peripheral blood. The receptor source for this set is a woman older than 75 with acute or convalescent COVID-19. Both conserved end residues are part of each CDR3. Fields, in order: clone size, J gene, V gene, D gene, CDR3 protein, CDR3 DNA. D genes are given only for firm matches. Clone size, where shown, is once, few, many, or a class for clones that have expanded.

few,TRBJ2-2,TRBV11-2,TRBD1,CASSPGTGVGRELFF,TGTGCCAGCAGCCCAGGGACAGGGGTAGGAAGGGAGCTGTTTTTT
few,TRBJ2-3,TRBV5-6,NA,CASSLYLREDTQYF,TGTGCCAGCAGCTTGTATTTGCGGGAAGATACGCAGTATTTT
NA,TRBJ2-1,TRBV10-3,NA,CAISGAPTGGNEQFF,TGTGCCATCAGTGGGGCTCCGACCGGGGGAAATGAGCAGTTCTTC
NA,TRBJ2-3,TRBV7-2,TRBD2,CASSLEGSGNTDTQYF,TGTGCCAGCAGCTTAGAAGGTAGCGGGAACACAGATACGCAGTATTTT
once,TRBJ2-1,TRBV18,NA,CASSRKEAGRGNEQFF,TGTGCCAGCTCACGGAAGGAGGCGGGACGGGGCAATGAGCAGTTCTTC
NA,TRBJ1-1,TRBV7-2,NA,CASSSTWNTEAFF,TGTGCCAGCAGCTCGACATGGAACACTGAAGCTTTCTTT
NA,TRBJ2-5,TRBV2,NA,CASSQQETQYF,TGTGCCAGCAGTCAACAAGAGACCCAGTACTTC
NA,TRBJ2-7,TRBV5-1,NA,CASSLQGRETGEQYF,TGCGCCAGCAGCTTGCAGGGGCGGGAGACCGGCGAGCAGTACTTC
NA,TRBJ2-7,TRBV19,TRBD1,CASRLTGTAFYEQYF,TGTGCCAGTAGACTAACCGGGACAGCCTTCTACGAGCAGTACTTC
NA,TRBJ2-1,TRBV5-1,NA,CASSLGQTPSYNEQFF,TGCGCCAGCAGCTTGGGACAGACACCCTCCTACAATGAGCAGTTCTTC
NA,TRBJ2-3,TRBV29-1,NA,CSVDGQGSTNTQYF,TGCAGCGTTGATGGTCAGGGAAGCACAAATACGCAGTATTTT
NA,TRBJ2-1,TRBV24-1,TRBD1,CATSPTGTGGYNEQFF,TGTGCCACCAGTCCTACCGGGACAGGGGGCTACAATGAGCAGTTCTTC
once,TRBJ2-7,TRBV9,NA,CASSPRSYSYEQYF,TGTGCCAGCTCCCCAAGGAGTTATTCCTACGAGCAGTACTTC
NA,TRBJ1-4,TRBV28,NA,CASKTGGSEKLFF,TGTGCCAGCAAAACAGGAGGGAGTGAAAAACTGTTTTTT
NA,TRBJ2-3,TRBV28,NA,CASKASTDTQYF,TGTGCCAGCAAAGCTTCCACAGATACGCAGTATTTT
once,TRBJ2-5,TRBV6-5,NA,CASSYPETQYF,TGTGCCAGCAGTTACCCGGAGACCCAGTACTTC
NA,TRBJ2-7,TRBV5-1,NA,CASSPRAMREQYF,TGCGCCAGCAGCCCGAGGGCCATGAGGGAGCAGTACTTC
NA,TRBJ1-5,TRBV2,NA,CASSSQDQPQHF,TGTGCCAGCAGTTCTCAGGATCAGCCCCAGCATTTT
NA,TRBJ1-2,TRBV7-2,NA,CASSLRPPGNGYTF,TGTGCCAGCAGCTTACGGCCCCCAGGGAATGGCTACACCTTC
NA,TRBJ2-3,TRBV11-2,TRBD2,CASGYSGTDTQYF,TGTGCCAGCGGTTATAGCGGGACAGATACGCAGTATTTT
NA,TRBJ1-4,TRBV28,TRBD1,CASSGTATNEKLFF,TGTGCCAGCAGTGGGACAGCAACTAATGAAAAACTGTTTTTT
NA,TRBJ1-6,TRBV10-1,NA,CASSDRQSSYNSPLHF,TGCGCCAGCAGTGATCGACAAAGCTCCTATAATTCACCCCTCCACTTT
NA,TRBJ2-6,TRBV20-1,TRBD1,CSASIQGATGANVLTF,TGCAGTGCTAGTATACAGGGGGCAACTGGGGCCAACGTCCTGACTTTC
NA,TRBJ2-7,TRBV28,TRBD2,CASSLPSGTYEQYF,TGTGCCAGCAGTTTGCCTAGCGGGACCTACGAGCAGTACTTC
NA,TRBJ2-1,TRBV27,TRBD2,CASSLGPAGGGRDNEQFF,TGTGCCAGCAGTTTAGGACCTGCGGGAGGTGGGAGGGACAATGAGCAGTTCTTC
NA,TRBJ2-5,TRBV6-1,NA,CASSERRTEGTQYF,TGTGCCAGCAGTGAAAGGAGGACAGAGGGGACCCAGTACTTC
NA,TRBJ1-6,TRBV5-1,TRBD1,CASSLGQGNSPLHF,TGCGCCAGCAGTCTCGGACAGGGCAATTCACCCCTCCACTTT
NA,TRBJ2-5,TRBV5-8,NA,CASSQRGQETQYF,TGTGCCAGCAGCCAGAGGGGGCAAGAGACCCAGTACTTC
NA,TRBJ2-7,TRBV2,NA,CASSFRGTSYEQYF,TGTGCCAGCAGTTTCAGGGGAACCTCCTACGAGCAGTACTTC
NA,TRBJ2-5,TRBV2,TRBD1,CASTRTGQETQYF,TGTGCCAGCACCCGGACAGGTCAAGAGACCCAGTACTTC
once,TRBJ2-1,TRBV4-2,TRBD2,CASSRERTSGSSYNEQFF,TGTGCCAGCAGCCGCGAGAGGACTAGCGGGAGCTCCTACAATGAGCAGTTCTTC
NA,TRBJ1-2,TRBV24-1,TRBD1,CATSDPRGNYGYTF,TGTGCCACCAGTGATCCCAGGGGGAACTATGGCTACACCTTC
NA,TRBJ2-7,TRBV28,TRBD2,CASRTTSGPYEQYF,TGTGCCAGCAGAACCACTAGCGGCCCCTACGAGCAGTACTTC